These 7 T cell receptor beta chains were sequenced from one sample in a study of OX40 agonist ivuxolimab in advanced cancers. The repertoire was sequenced with immunoSEQ multiplex PCR; TCRdb's copy has only in-frame clones and lacks some. The table lists tens of thousands of clones, roughly nine tenths of them singletons. The material was CD4+ or CD8+ T cells sorted from blood, obtained in a trial of the OX40 agonist ivuxolimab. The receptors shown here come from an adult with an advanced solid tumor such as melanoma, head and neck, liver or kidney cancer.

This rearrangement joins TRBV29-1 to TRBJ2-6; tentatively, D is TRBD1 (6 bases). The CDR3 has 17 amino acids. Germline CDR1 SQVTM, CDR2 ANQGSEA. V lost 4 bases and J lost 1, with 17 bases in between. The CDR3 coding sequence is TGCAGCGTTGCGGGGACAACCCTGGGGTCTGGGGCCAACGTCCTGACTTTC. Translating gives CSVAGTTLGSGANVLTF.

The genes are TRBV21-1 and TRBJ2-7; no DNA check was done on the table's D call, TRBD1. TRBV21-1 is a pseudogene segment. The CDR3 spans 13 residues. The CDR3 reads CASLSGGTYEQYF. The CDR3 DNA is TGTGCCAGCTTGTCAGGGGGAACCTACGAGCAGTACTTC.

This clone was counted a single time. V is TRBV19 and J is TRBJ2-3, with 9 bases fitting TRBD1. This CDR3 contains 15 residues. V gave up 2 bases and J gave up 5 bases; unmatched junction bases: 5. CDR1 is LNHDA, CDR2 SQIVND, per germline (reference sequence). CDR3 amino acids: CASSIWGQGRDTQYF. The CDR3 nucleotides are TGTGCCAGTAGTATATGGGGACAGGGTAGAGATACGCAGTATTTT. Together with reference TRBV19 and TRBJ2-3, the CDR3 gives the full variable domain: DGGITQSPKYLFRKEGQNVTLSCEQNLNHDAMYWYRQDPGQGLRLIYYSQIVNDFQKGDIAEGYSVSREKKESFPLTVTSAQKNPTAFYLCASSIWGQGRDTQYFGPGTRLTVL.

V is TRBV27 and J is TRBJ2-3, with D perhaps TRBD1 (6 bases). The V and J ends lost 8 bases and 3 bases respectively, with 21 bases between them. The CDR3 is made up of 16 amino acids. Germline loops: CDR1 MNHEY, CDR2 SMNVEV (reference sequence). The DNA for the CDR3 is TGTGCCAGCCAACCCCAGGGGCCTCACGGGACAGATACGCAGTATTTT. It specifies CASQPQGPHGTDTQYF.

The rearrangement joins TRBV10-3 to TRBJ1-1; 7 bases are shared with TRBD1. Germline assignment: CDR1 ENHRY and CDR2 SYGVKD. The CDR3 has 13 amino acids. V shed 10 bases and J 5 bases; nucleotides not matched to a gene: 10. The CDR3 DNA sequence: TGTGCCAGCAAGTCAGGGGGAGAGACTGAAGCTTTCTTT. It encodes CASKSGGETEAFF.

The V gene is TRBV12-5, the J gene TRBJ2-2; weak D call: TRBD1 (6 bases). The CDR3 is 16 residues long. From germline, CDR1 is LGHNT and CDR2 FRNRAP. V gave up 4 bases and J gave up 8 bases, with 20 bases separating them. CDR3 protein: CASGSAIQGIEGELFF. The CDR3 nucleotides read TGTGCTAGTGGTTCCGCAATACAGGGAATAGAAGGGGAGCTGTTTTTT.

Written as DNA, the CDR3 is TGTGCCAGCAGACACACCGGGGAGCTGTTTTTT. Its protein product is CASRHTGELFF. This chain joins TRBV6-5 and TRBJ2-2; D is unclear. The germline gives CDR1 MNHEY, CDR2 SVGAGI. The CDR3 totals 11 residues. Deletions cut 6 bases from V and 3 bases from J, with 2 bases between.